The sequence of this T cell receptor beta chain was determined in a study of blood T cell repertoires in COVID-19. In the study overall: Sites across the United States, Italy and Spain contributed samples from acute and convalescent COVID-19. In each case, the material was cDNA or gDNA derived from T cells, B-cell-depleted T cells, or PBMCs.

TCRdb keeps only in-frame clones here, not all; method: immunoSEQ multiplex PCR. The table has 200,000 or so clones, over 75% seen once; the top ten hold about a tenth. V was pared by 0 bases and J by 6 bases, with 11 bases between. This CDR3 comprises 14 residues. Germline CDR1 reads LNHNV; CDR2 reads YYDKDF (reference sequence). This chain joins TRBV15 and TRBJ2-5; D uncertain. Sequenced: peripheral blood. The sequence came from a human donor with active or convalescent COVID-19. The donor label of this sample is uncertain. CDR3 residues: CATSRDIEVKTQYF. The CDR3 nucleotides read TGTGCCACCAGCAGAGATATAGAGGTGAAGACCCAGTACTTC. Using reference TRBV15 and TRBJ2-5 for the parts outside the CDR3, the full variable domain is DAMVIQNPRYQVTQFGKPVTLSCSQTLNHNVMYWYQQKSSQAPKLLFHYYDKDFNNEADTPDNFQSRRPNTSFCFLDIRSPGLGDTAMYLCATSRDIEVKTQYFGPGTRLLVL.